One and the same sample provided the 26 T cell receptor beta chains below, sequenced in a study of PD-1 blockade in classical Hodgkin lymphoma. This table comes from immunoSEQ multiplex PCR, and its TCRdb copy is limited to in-frame clones, with some not included. Of tens of thousands of clones in the sample, more than 85% were seen once. Time point denoted: cycle 4 day 1 (C4D1), after 6 weeks of nivolumab. All the patients suffered relapse after autologous stem cell transplantation, and brentuximab vedotin exposure differed. Magnetic negative selection purified CD4+ T cells from thawed PBMCs. The sample was CD4+ T cells from blood, taken before the fourth cycle of nivolumab. These receptors originate from a human donor with classical Hodgkin lymphoma.

J is TRBJ2-1 and V is TRBV7-9; D gene uncertain. The V end lost 0 bases, the J end lost 3 bases, and 6 bases lay between the germline ends. The CDR3 has 14 amino acids. Germline V CDR1 and CDR2: SEHNR, FQNEAQ (reference sequence). CDR3 in amino acids: CASSLAGYYNEQFF. The CDR3 region has the DNA TGTGCCAGCAGCTTAGCGGGGTACTACAATGAGCAGTTCTTC. Full variable domain (missing parts from reference TRBV7-9 and TRBJ2-1): DTGVSQNPRHKITKRGQNVTFRCDPISEHNRLYWYRQTLGQGPEFLTYFQNEAQLEKSRLLSDRFSAERPKGSFSTLEIQRTEQGDSAMYLCASSLAGYYNEQFFGPGTRLTVL.

The rearrangement uses TRBV29-1 and TRBJ2-3; 9 positions match TRBD2. This CDR3 contains 17 residues. Germline V gene sequence: CDR1 SQVTM, CDR2 ANQGSEA. V shed 2 bases and J 1 base; nucleotides not matched to a gene: 10. The CDR3, as DNA: TGCAGCGTTGAACTAGCGGGACAGTTGCAGGGCACAGATACGCAGTATTTT. This gives the protein CSVELAGQLQGTDTQYF.

The chain joins TRBV18 to TRBJ2-3; D call uncertain. Deletions cut 4 bases from V and 2 bases from J, with 10 bases between. The V gene's germline CDR1 is KGHSH and CDR2 LQKENI. The CDR3 contains 14 residues. The CDR3 bases are TGTGCCAGCTCACGGTTGCAGTACACAGATACGCAGTATTTT. Amino acids: CASSRLQYTDTQYF. Filled out from reference TRBV18 and TRBJ2-3, the complete variable domain reads NAGVMQNPRHLVRRRGQEARLRCSPMKGHSHVYWYRQLPEEGLKFMVYLQKENIIDESGMPKERFSAEFPKEGPSILRIQQVVRGDSAAYFCASSRLQYTDTQYFGPGTRLTVL.

The chain uses TRBV6-1 and TRBJ1-4; tentative D call: TRBD1 (6 bases). CDR1 and CDR2 from the germline V gene are MNHNS and SASEGT. The ends were cut back, 8 bases at V and 8 bases at J, with 18 bases in the middle. The CDR3 is made up of 14 amino acids. DNA of the CDR3: TGTGCCAGCTTGACAGGCACCAACCCGGAAAAACTGTTTTTT. This translates into CASLTGTNPEKLFF.

The chain combines TRBV18 with TRBJ2-5, with TRBD2 identical over 9 bases. The CDR3 is 17 residues long. The germline gives CDR1 KGHSH, CDR2 LQKENI. The V and J ends lost 1 base and 5 bases, in that order; junction bases with no gene match: 11. CDR3 in amino acids: CASSPLTKLAGPETQYF. For the CDR3, the DNA is TGTGCCAGCTCACCACTTACAAAGCTAGCGGGGCCGGAGACCCAGTACTTC.

CDR3 protein: CASSLVSKRQSTDTQYF. The CDR3 coding sequence is TGTGCCAGCAGCTTAGTTTCGAAGCGTCAGAGCACAGATACGCAGTATTTT. The gene calls are TRBV7-9 and TRBJ2-3; D not certain. Germline values: CDR1 SEHNR, CDR2 FQNEAQ (reference sequence). The CDR3 runs 17 residues. V shed 1 base and J shed 0 bases, with 14 bases lying between them.

The V gene is TRBV6-6, the J gene TRBJ1-6; D is unresolved. V was cut by 4 bases and J by 2 bases, with 6 bases left in between. In germline, CDR1 is MNHNY, CDR2 SVGAGI (reference sequence). The CDR3 loop spans 14 amino acids. CDR3 nucleotide sequence: TGTGCCAGCAGTTTTGGGCCCTATAATTCACCCCTCCACTTT. This gives the protein CASSFGPYNSPLHF.

The chain is built from TRBV5-4 and TRBJ2-3, with a tentative D call TRBD2 (6 bases). Germline CDR1 is SGHNT and CDR2 is YYREEE (reference sequence). The CDR3 has 15 amino acids. Deletions cut 4 bases from V and 3 bases from J, with 15 bases between. In DNA, the CDR3 is TGTGCCAGCAGCCCCCCCTCGGGGAGGACAGATACGCAGTATTTT. Protein sequence: CASSPPSGRTDTQYF.

The chain joins TRBV28 to TRBJ2-7, with 13 bases lining up with TRBD2. V lost 6 bases, J lost 3 bases, and 2 bases stayed unmatched. This CDR3 contains 14 residues. Germline CDR1 MDHEN, CDR2 SYDVKM. This chain's CDR3 is CASRLAGGIYEQYF. The DNA of the CDR3 is TGTGCCAGCAGACTAGCGGGAGGGATCTACGAGCAGTACTTC.

The rearrangement links TRBV28 to TRBJ2-7; TRBD2 matches at 12 bases. This CDR3 has 17 amino acids. In germline, CDR1 is MDHEN, CDR2 SYDVKM. V shed 2 bases, J shed 2 bases, and the junction held 7 bases outside the gene matches. The CDR3, as DNA: TGTGCCAGCAGTTTACCCTGGACTAGCGGGAAGCCCTACGAGCAGTACTTC. It yields the protein CASSLPWTSGKPYEQYF. The full variable domain, rest sourced from reference TRBV28 and TRBJ2-7, is DVKVTQSSRYLVKRTGEKVFLECVQDMDHENMFWYRQDPGLGLRLIYFSYDVKMKEKGDIPEGYSVSREKKERFSLILESASTNQTSMYLCASSLPWTSGKPYEQYFGPGTRLTVT.

This clone appeared a few times. The chain combines TRBV11-3 with TRBJ1-1; D ambiguous. There are 13 residues in the CDR3. The V gene's germline CDR1 is SGHNT and CDR2 YENEEA. The V gene lost 0 bases and the J gene lost 3 bases, with 5 bases spanning the gap. Here the CDR3 reads CASSLEVDTEAFF. CDR3 coding DNA: TGTGCCAGCAGCTTAGAGGTTGACACTGAAGCTTTCTTT.

The chain has TRBV6-6 and TRBJ2-3; maybe TRBD2 (5 bases). The CDR3 runs 16 residues. Trimming pared 2 bases from V and 1 base from J, leaving 13 bases between. Germline V gene sequence: CDR1 MNHNY, CDR2 SVGAGI (reference sequence). The CDR3 bases are TGTGCCAGCAGTTACCCCACGGGGATTGGCACAGATACGCAGTATTTT. Its protein is CASSYPTGIGTDTQYF.

The chain employs TRBV6-5 and TRBJ1-6; TRBD1 agrees at 9 bases. The CDR3 is 15 amino acids. CDR1 is MNHEY and CDR2 is SVGAGI in the germline V gene. Unmatched junction bases numbered 6, after V lost 6 bases and J lost 6 bases. The CDR3 sequence: CASRIQGALNSPLHF. CDR3 nucleotides: TGTGCCAGCAGAATACAGGGGGCCCTTAATTCACCCCTCCACTTT.

The V call is TRBV5-6, the J call TRBJ1-4; the D gene is possibly TRBD1 (6 bases). Between the trimmed V and J ends, which lost 4 bases and 14 bases, there was a span of 21 bases. Germline V gives CDR1 SGHDT, CDR2 YYEEEE. This CDR3 comprises 14 residues. The CDR3 spells CASSASGQPLSLFF. The CDR3 coding sequence is TGTGCCAGCAGCGCCAGTGGACAGCCGCTTTCGCTGTTTTTT. The whole variable domain, remainder taken from reference TRBV5-6 and TRBJ1-4, is DAGVTQSPTHLIKTRGQQVTLRCSPKSGHDTVSWYQQALGQGPQFIFQYYEEEERQRGNFPDRFSGHQFPNYSSELNVNALLLGDSALYLCASSASGQPLSLFFGSGTQLSVL.

The chain uses TRBV10-3 and TRBJ2-5; tentative D call: TRBD1 (7 bases). Per the germline V gene, CDR1 is ENHRY and CDR2 is SYGVKD. This CDR3 is built from 15 residues. Trimming pared 2 bases from V and 3 bases from J, leaving 13 bases between. The CDR3 sequence: CAISERSRGEETQYF. The DNA for the CDR3 is TGTGCCATCAGTGAGAGGTCCAGGGGGGAAGAGACCCAGTACTTC.

This chain joins TRBV7-3 and TRBJ2-1; 7 bases agree with TRBD1. In germline, CDR1 is SGHTA, CDR2 FQGTGA. The CDR3 runs 16 residues. Unmatched junction bases numbered 8, after V lost 6 bases and J lost 0 bases. Here the CDR3 DNA reads TGTGCCAGCAGTCTCAGGGGGTCAAGCTCCTACAATGAGCAGTTCTTC. It encodes CASSLRGSSSYNEQFF. Together with reference TRBV7-3 and TRBJ2-1, the CDR3 gives the full variable domain: GAGVSQTPSNKVTEKGKYVELRCDPISGHTALYWYRQSLGQGPEFLIYFQGTGAADDSGLPNDRFFAVRPEGSVSTLKIQRTERGDSAVYLCASSLRGSSSYNEQFFGPGTRLTVL.

The gene calls are TRBV6-4 and TRBJ2-7; D perhaps matches TRBD1 (5 bases). Germline V gene sequence: CDR1 MRHNA, CDR2 SNTAGT. The CDR3 covers 14 residues. Trimming took off 6 bases at V and 2 bases at J, with 14 bases between the two ends. The CDR3 DNA reads as TGTGCCAGCAGACCTCAGGAAGGGGCCTACGAGCAGTACTTC. Protein product: CASRPQEGAYEQYF.

The rearrangement joins TRBV6-1 to TRBJ1-4, with no clear D. Trimming took 0 bases from V and 9 from J, leaving 11 bases between them. The length of the CDR3 is 14 residues. The germline gives CDR1 MNHNS, CDR2 SASEGT. CDR3 loop: CASSEALPLKKLFF. The CDR3, as DNA: TGTGCCAGCAGTGAAGCGCTTCCGCTGAAAAAACTGTTTTTT.

This rearrangement joins TRBV19 to TRBJ1-5, with 8 bases fitting TRBD1. The junction had 11 bases not matched to a gene; V was cut back by 3 bases and J by 4 bases. The germline V gene encodes CDR1 LNHDA and CDR2 SQIVND (reference sequence). This CDR3 contains 17 residues. The DNA of the CDR3 is TGTGCCAGTAGTATCGGAATCGGCAGGGGGCCGAATCAGCCCCAGCATTTT. Translated, it gives CASSIGIGRGPNQPQHF.

The chain carries TRBV7-9 and TRBJ2-7; 7 nucleotides line up with TRBD1. This CDR3 region has 14 residues. The J segment lost 4 bases and the V segment lost 2 bases, leaving 5 bases of the junction unmatched. Germline CDR1 and CDR2: SEHNR and FQNEAQ (reference sequence). The CDR3 sequence: CASSLQGGRYEQYF. CDR3 coding DNA: TGTGCCAGCAGCTTACAAGGGGGCAGGTACGAGCAGTACTTC.

The CDR3 sequence: CASSVGVMNTEAFF. In DNA, the CDR3 is TGTGCCAGTAGTGTAGGGGTCATGAACACTGAAGCTTTCTTT. This rearrangement joins TRBV19 to TRBJ1-1; D is possibly TRBD1 (5 bases). Germline CDR1 is LNHDA and CDR2 is SQIVND (reference sequence). This CDR3 has 14 residues. The V and J ends lost 5 bases and 0 bases respectively, with 10 bases between them.

The CDR3 loop reads CASSLNGRSYEQYF. For the CDR3, the DNA is TGCGCCAGCAGCTTGAACGGACGTTCCTACGAGCAGTACTTC. The rearrangement uses TRBV5-1 and TRBJ2-7; D call uncertain. Germline V CDR1 and CDR2: SGHRS, YFSETQ. V was shortened by 1 base and J by 1 base, with 9 bases between the two germline ends. The CDR3 is made up of 14 amino acids.

This clone occurred a few times. The chain has TRBV7-9 and TRBJ1-1, with D possibly matching TRBD1 (5 bases). CDR1 is SEHNR, CDR2 FQNEAQ, per germline (reference sequence). The V end was cut by 5 bases, the J end by 7 bases, with 8 bases between. CDR3 length equals 11 residues. CDR3 coding DNA: TGTGCCAGCAGCCGGACACTTGAAGCTTTCTTT. Translating it yields CASSRTLEAFF.

This chain links TRBV19 with TRBJ1-5; 9 bases map to TRBD1. Trimming cost V 8 bases and J 2 bases; bases outside gene matches: 22. Germline values: CDR1 LNHDA, CDR2 SQIVND (reference sequence). This CDR3 has 20 amino acids. In nucleotides, the CDR3 is TGTGCCAGTTCTCTTTCCTCAGGGACAGGGCCCTTCGGGGGCAATCAGCCCCAGCATTTT. Its translation: CASSLSSGTGPFGGNQPQHF.

This chain joins TRBV7-9 and TRBJ2-5; no reliable D call. The CDR3 spans 14 residues. V was cut by 2 bases and J by 4 bases, with 11 bases left in between. The germline V gene has CDR1 SEHNR and CDR2 FQNEAQ (reference sequence). The CDR3 spells CASSLSGGTETQYF. The CDR3 bases are TGTGCCAGCAGCTTATCCGGTGGAACAGAGACCCAGTACTTC.

The CDR3 here is CAWNTLNSYEQYF. The CDR3 bases are TGTGCCTGGAACACCCTCAATTCCTACGAGCAGTACTTC. The chain couples TRBV30 to TRBJ2-7; D is undetermined. This CDR3 region has 13 residues. The germline gives CDR1 GTSNPN, CDR2 SVGIG (reference sequence). V was pared by 4 bases and J by 1 base, with 11 bases between.